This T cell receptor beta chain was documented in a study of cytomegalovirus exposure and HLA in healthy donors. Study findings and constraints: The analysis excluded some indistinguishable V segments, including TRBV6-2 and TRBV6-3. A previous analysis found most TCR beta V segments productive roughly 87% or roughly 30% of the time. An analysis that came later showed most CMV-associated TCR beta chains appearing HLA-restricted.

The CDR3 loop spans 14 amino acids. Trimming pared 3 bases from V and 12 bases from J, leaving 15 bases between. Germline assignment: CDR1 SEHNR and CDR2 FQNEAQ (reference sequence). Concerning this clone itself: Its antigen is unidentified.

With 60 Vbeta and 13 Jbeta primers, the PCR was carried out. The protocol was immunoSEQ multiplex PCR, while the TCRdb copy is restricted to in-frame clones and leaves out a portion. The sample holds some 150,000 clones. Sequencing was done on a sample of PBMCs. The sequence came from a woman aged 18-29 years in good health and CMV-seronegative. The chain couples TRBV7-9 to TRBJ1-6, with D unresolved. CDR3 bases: TGTGCCAGCAGCTTTACAACAAACGAAAGACCCCTCCACTTT. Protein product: CASSFTTNERPLHF. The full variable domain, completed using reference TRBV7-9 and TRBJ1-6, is DTGVSQNPRHKITKRGQNVTFRCDPISEHNRLYWYRQTLGQGPEFLTYFQNEAQLEKSRLLSDRFSAERPKGSFSTLEIQRTEQGDSAMYLCASSFTTNERPLHFGNGTRLTVT.